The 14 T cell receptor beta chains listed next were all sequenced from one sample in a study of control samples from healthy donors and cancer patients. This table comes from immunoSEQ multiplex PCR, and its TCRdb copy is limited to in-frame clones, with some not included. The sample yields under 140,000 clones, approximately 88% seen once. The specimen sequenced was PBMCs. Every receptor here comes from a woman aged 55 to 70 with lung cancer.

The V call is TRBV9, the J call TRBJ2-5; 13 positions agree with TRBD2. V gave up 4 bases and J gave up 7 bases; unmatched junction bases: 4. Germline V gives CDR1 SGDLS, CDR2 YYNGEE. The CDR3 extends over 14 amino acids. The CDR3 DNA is TGTGCCAGCAGCCCCCGGACTAGCGGGGGGACCCAGTACTTC. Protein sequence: CASSPRTSGGTQYF.

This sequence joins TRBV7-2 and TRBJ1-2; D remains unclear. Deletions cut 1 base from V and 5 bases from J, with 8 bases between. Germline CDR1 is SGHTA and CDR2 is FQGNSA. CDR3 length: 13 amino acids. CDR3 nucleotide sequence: TGTGCCAGCAGCTTAGGCGGGGAGTATGGCTACACCTTC. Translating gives CASSLGGEYGYTF.

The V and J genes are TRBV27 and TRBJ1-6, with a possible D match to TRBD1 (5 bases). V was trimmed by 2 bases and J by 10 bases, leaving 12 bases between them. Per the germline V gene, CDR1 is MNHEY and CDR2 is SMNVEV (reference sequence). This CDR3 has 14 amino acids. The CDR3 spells CASSLGTRGSPLHF. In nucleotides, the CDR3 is TGTGCCAGCAGTTTAGGGACCCGGGGGTCACCCCTCCACTTT.

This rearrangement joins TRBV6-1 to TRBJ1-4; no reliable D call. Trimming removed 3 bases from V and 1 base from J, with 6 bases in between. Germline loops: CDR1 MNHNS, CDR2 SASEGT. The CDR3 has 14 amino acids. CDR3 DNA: TGTGCCAGCAGTGAGCTGAGAACTAATGAAAAACTGTTTTTT. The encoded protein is CASSELRTNEKLFF.

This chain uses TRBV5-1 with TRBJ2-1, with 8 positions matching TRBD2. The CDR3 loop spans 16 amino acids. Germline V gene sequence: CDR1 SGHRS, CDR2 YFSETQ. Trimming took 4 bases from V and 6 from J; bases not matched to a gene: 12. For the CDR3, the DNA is TGCGCCAGCAGCCGAAGTCCGGGGGGGGCAGGCAATGAGCAGTTCTTC. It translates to CASSRSPGGAGNEQFF.

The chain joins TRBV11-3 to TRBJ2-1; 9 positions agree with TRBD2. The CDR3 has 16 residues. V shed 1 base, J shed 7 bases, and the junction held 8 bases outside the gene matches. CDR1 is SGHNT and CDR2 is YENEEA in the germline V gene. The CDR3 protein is CASSLAAGGPSNEQFF. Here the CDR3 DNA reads TGTGCCAGCAGCTTAGCGGCGGGAGGGCCCTCAAATGAGCAGTTCTTC.

For the CDR3, the DNA is TGTGCCAGCTCTCCGTACCGGGACAGGAGCCAAGAGACCCAGTACTTC. Protein: CASSPYRDRSQETQYF. The J gene is TRBJ2-5, the V gene TRBV18; TRBD1 agrees at 8 bases. The CDR3 runs to 16 residues. The V gene's germline CDR1 is KGHSH and CDR2 LQKENI. The ends lost 6 bases at V and 1 base at J; junction bases unmatched: 10.

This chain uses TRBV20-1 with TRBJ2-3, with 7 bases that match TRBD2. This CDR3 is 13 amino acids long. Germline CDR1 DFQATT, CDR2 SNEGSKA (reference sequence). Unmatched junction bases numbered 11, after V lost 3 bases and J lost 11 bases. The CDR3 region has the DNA TGCAGTGCTAGTAGTCCTAGCGGATGGGGGCAGTATTTT. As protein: CSASSPSGWGQYF.

CDR3 loop: CASSLGSGPYNEQFF. DNA for the CDR3: TGCGCCAGCAGCTTAGGGAGTGGGCCCTACAATGAGCAGTTCTTC. The chain uses TRBV5-1 and TRBJ2-1; D is perhaps TRBD2 (5 bases). Germline CDR1 and CDR2: SGHRS and YFSETQ. The V end was cut by 2 bases, the J end by 2 bases, with 11 bases between. This CDR3 contains 15 residues.

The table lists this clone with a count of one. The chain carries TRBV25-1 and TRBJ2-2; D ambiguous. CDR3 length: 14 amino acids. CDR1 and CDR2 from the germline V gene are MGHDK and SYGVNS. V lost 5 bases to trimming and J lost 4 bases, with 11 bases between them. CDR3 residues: CASSHDRLTGELFF. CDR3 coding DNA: TGTGCCAGCAGTCATGATAGGCTCACCGGGGAGCTGTTTTTT.

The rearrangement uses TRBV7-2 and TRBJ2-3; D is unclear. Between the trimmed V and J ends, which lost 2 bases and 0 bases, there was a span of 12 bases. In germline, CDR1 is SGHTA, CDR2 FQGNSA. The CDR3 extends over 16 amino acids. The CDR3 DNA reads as TGTGCCAGCAGCTTACACCAACCGTCTAGCACAGATACGCAGTATTTT. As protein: CASSLHQPSSTDTQYF.

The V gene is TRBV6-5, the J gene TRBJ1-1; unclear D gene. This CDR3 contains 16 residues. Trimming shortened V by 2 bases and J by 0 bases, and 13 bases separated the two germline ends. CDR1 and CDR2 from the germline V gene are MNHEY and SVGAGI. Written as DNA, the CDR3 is TGTGCCAGCAGTTACATTATCGGACGATTGAACACTGAAGCTTTCTTT. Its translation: CASSYIIGRLNTEAFF.

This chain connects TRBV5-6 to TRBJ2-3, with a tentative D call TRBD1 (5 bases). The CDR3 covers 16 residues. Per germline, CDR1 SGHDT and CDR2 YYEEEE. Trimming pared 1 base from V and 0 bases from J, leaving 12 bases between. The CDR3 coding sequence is TGTGCCAGCAGCTTGAGGGGTTCATCTAGCACAGATACGCAGTATTTT. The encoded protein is CASSLRGSSSTDTQYF.

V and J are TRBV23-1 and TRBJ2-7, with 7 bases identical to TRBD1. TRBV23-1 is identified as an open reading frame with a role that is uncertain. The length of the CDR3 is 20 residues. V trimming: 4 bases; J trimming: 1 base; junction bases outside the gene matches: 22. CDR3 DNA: TGCGCCAGCAGTCCATATCAACGGACAGGCGGATTATTGAAATCCTACGAGCAGTACTTC. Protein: CASSPYQRTGGLLKSYEQYF.